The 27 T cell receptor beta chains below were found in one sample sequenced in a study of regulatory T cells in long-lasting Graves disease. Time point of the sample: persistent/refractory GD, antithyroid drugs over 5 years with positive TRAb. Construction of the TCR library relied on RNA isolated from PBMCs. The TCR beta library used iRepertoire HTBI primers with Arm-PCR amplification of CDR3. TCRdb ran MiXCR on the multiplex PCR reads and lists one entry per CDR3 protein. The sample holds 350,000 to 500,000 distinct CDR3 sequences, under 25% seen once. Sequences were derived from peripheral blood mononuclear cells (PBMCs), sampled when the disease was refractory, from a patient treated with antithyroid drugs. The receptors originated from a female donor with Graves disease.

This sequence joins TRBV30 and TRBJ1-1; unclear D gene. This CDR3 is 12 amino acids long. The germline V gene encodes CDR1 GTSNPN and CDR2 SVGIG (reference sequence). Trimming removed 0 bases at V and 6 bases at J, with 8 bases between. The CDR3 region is CAWSVRGPEAFF. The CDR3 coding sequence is TGTGCCTGGAGTGTAAGAGGGCCTGAAGCTTTCTTT. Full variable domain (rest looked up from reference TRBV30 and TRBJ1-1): SQTIHQWPATLVQPVGSPLSLECTVEGTSNPNLYWYRQAAGRGLQLLFYSVGIGQISSEVPQNLSASRPQDRQFILSSKKLLLSDSGFYLCAWSVRGPEAFFGQGTRLTVV.

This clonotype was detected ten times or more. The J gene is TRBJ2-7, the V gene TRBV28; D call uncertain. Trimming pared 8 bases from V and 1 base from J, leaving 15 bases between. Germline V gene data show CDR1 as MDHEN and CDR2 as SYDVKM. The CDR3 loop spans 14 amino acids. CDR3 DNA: TGTGCCAGCTTCGCAGAAGGTCGGTCCTACGAGCAGTACTTC. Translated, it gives CASFAEGRSYEQYF. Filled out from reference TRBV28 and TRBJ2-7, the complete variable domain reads DVKVTQSSRYLVKRTGEKVFLECVQDMDHENMFWYRQDPGLGLRLIYFSYDVKMKEKGDIPEGYSVSREKKERFSLILESASTNQTSMYLCASFAEGRSYEQYFGPGTRLTVT.

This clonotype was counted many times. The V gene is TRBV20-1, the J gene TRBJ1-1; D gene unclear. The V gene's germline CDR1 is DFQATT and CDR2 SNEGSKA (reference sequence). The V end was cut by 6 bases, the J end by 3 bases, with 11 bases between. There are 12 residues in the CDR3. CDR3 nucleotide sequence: TGCAGTGCGGCTACCAAGGACACTGAAGCTTTCTTT. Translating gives CSAATKDTEAFF.

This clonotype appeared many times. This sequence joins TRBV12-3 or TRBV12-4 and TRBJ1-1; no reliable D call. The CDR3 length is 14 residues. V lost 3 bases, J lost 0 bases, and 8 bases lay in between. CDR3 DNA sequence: TGTGCCAGCAGTTTCGACACCATGAACACTGAAGCTTTCTTT. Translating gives CASSFDTMNTEAFF.

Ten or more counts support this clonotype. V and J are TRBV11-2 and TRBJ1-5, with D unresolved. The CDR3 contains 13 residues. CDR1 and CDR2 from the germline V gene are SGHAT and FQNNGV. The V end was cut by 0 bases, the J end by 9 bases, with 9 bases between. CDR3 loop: CASSLEANGPQHF. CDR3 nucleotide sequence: TGTGCCAGCAGCTTAGAGGCAAATGGGCCCCAGCATTTT.

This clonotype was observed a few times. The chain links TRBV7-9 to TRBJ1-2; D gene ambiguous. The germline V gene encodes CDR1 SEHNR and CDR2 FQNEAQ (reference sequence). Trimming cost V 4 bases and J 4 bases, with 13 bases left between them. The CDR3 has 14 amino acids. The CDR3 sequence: CASSSWTEIYGYTF. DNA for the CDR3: TGTGCCAGCAGCTCCTGGACGGAGATCTATGGCTACACCTTC. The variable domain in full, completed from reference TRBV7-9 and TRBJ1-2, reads DTGVSQNPRHKITKRGQNVTFRCDPISEHNRLYWYRQTLGQGPEFLTYFQNEAQLEKSRLLSDRFSAERPKGSFSTLEIQRTEQGDSAMYLCASSSWTEIYGYTFGSGTRLTVV.

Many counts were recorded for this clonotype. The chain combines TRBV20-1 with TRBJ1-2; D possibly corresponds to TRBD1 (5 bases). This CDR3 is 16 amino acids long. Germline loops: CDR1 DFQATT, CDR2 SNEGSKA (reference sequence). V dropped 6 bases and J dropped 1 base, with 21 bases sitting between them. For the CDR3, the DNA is TGCAGTGCCGCCTTAGGGACTGCCGATCTTAACTATGGCTACACCTTC. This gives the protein CSAALGTADLNYGYTF.

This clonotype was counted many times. The CDR3 coding sequence is TGTGCCAGCAGCCACGGACTCTTGCGGGACACCGGGGAGCTGTTTTTT. Translating gives CASSHGLLRDTGELFF. The chain recombines TRBV6-1 with TRBJ2-2, with a weak D call TRBD2 (5 bases). Germline CDR1 reads MNHNS; CDR2 reads SASEGT. The V end was cut by 6 bases, the J end by 3 bases, with 17 bases between. The CDR3 spans 16 residues.

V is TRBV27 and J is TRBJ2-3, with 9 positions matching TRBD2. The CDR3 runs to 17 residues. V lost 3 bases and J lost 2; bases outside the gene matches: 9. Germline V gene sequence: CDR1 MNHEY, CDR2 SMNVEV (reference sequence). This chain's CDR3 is CASSFYSSGTSTDTQYF. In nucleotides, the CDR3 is TGTGCCAGCAGTTTCTATTCTAGCGGGACGTCCACAGATACGCAGTATTTT.

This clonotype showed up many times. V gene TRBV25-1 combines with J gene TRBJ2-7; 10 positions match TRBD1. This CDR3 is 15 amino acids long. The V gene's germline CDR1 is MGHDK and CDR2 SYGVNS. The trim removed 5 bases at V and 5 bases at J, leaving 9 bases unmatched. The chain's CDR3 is CASSFRDRGYDEQYF. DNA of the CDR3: TGTGCCAGCAGTTTTCGGGACAGGGGTTACGACGAGCAGTACTTC.

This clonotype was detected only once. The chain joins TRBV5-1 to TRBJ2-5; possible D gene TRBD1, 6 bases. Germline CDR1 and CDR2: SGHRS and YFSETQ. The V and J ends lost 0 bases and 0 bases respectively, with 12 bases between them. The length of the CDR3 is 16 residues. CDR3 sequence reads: CASSLDAGAYQETQYF. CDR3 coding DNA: TGCGCCAGCAGCTTGGATGCAGGGGCGTACCAAGAGACCCAGTACTTC. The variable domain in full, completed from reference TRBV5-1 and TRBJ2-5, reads KAGVTQTPRYLIKTRGQQVTLSCSPISGHRSVSWYQQTPGQGLQFLFEYFSETQRNKGNFPGRFSGRQFSNSRSEMNVSTLELGDSALYLCASSLDAGAYQETQYFGPGTRLLVL.

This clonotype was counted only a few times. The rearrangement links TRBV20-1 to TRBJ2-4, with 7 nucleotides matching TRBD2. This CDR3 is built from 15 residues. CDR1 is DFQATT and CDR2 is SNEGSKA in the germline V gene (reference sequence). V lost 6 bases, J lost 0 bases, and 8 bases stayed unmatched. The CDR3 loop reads CSAAPGGTAKNIQYF. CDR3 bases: TGCAGTGCGGCCCCGGGGGGAACAGCCAAAAACATTCAGTACTTC.

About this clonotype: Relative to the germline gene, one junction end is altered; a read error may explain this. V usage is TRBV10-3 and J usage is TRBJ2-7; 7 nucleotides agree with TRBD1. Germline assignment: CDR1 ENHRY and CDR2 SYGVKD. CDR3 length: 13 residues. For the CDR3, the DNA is TGTGCCACCTCTGAACAGGGGTCCTGCGAGCAGTACTTC. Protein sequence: CATSEQGSCEQYF.

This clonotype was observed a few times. The chain's CDR3 is CASSLGRTGLPNEQFF. The CDR3 DNA reads as TGCGCCAGCAGCTTGGGCAGGACAGGGCTACCCAATGAGCAGTTCTTC. This chain links TRBV5-1 with TRBJ2-1, with 8 bases lining up with TRBD1. V was pared by 0 bases and J by 6 bases, with 8 bases of the junction left unmatched. Germline loops: CDR1 SGHRS, CDR2 YFSETQ. The length of the CDR3 is 16 residues.

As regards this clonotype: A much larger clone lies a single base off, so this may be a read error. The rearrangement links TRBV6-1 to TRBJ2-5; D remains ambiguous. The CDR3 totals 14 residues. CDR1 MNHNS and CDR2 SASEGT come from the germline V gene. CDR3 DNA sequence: TGTACCACCCCGGGCCACCAAAAACAAGAGACCCAGTACTTC. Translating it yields CTTPGHQKQETQYF.

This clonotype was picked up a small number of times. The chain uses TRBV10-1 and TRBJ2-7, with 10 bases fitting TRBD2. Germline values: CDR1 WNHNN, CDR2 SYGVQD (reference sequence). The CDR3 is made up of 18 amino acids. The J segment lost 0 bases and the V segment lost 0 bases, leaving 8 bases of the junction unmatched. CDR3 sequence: CASSESTGLAGVSYEQYF. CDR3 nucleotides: TGCGCCAGCAGTGAGTCGACCGGCCTAGCGGGAGTCTCCTACGAGCAGTACTTC.

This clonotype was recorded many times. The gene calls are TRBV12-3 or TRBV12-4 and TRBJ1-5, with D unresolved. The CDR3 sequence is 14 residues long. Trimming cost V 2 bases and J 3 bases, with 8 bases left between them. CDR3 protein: CASSLWETNQPQHF. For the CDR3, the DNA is TGTGCCAGCAGTTTATGGGAGACCAATCAGCCCCAGCATTTT.

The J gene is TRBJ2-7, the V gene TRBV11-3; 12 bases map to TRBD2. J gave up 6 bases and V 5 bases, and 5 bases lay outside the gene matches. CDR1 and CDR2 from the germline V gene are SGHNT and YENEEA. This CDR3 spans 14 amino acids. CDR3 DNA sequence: TGTGCCAGCAGCCGACTAGCGGGAGAGTTCGAGCAGTACTTC. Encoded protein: CASSRLAGEFEQYF.

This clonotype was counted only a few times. CDR3 amino acids: CASSLPGQGRANVLTF. Here the CDR3 DNA reads TGTGCCAGCAGTCTCCCGGGACAGGGTCGGGCCAACGTCCTGACTTTC. The V and J genes are TRBV2 and TRBJ2-6, with 9 bases that match TRBD1. Germline trimming cut 5 bases from V and 5 bases from J; bases unmatched to any gene: 7. Germline loops: CDR1 SNHLY, CDR2 FYNNEI. CDR3 length equals 16 residues.

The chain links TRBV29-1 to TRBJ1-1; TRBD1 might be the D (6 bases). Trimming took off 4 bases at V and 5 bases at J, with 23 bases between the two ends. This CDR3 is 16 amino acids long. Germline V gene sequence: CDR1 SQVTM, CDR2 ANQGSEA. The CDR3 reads CSVVFGDIPSGTEAFF. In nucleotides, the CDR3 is TGCAGCGTTGTCTTCGGGGACATCCCGTCCGGGACTGAAGCTTTCTTT.

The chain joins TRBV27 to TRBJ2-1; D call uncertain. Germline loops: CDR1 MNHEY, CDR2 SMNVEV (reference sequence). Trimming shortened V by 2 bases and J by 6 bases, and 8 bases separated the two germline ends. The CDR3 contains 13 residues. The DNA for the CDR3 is TGTGCCAGCAGTTTAAGTCCCCCCAATGAGCAGTTCTTC. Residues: CASSLSPPNEQFF.

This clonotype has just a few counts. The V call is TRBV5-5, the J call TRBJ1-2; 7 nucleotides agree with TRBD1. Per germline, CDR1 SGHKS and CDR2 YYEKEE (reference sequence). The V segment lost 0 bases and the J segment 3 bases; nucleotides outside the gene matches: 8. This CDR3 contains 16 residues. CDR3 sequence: CASSLVTTGIDYGYTF. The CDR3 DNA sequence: TGTGCCAGCAGCTTGGTCACGACAGGGATAGACTATGGCTACACCTTC.

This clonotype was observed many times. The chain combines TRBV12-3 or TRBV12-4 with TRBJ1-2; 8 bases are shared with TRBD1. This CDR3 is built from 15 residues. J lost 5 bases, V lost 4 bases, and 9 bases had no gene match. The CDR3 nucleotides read TGTGCCAGCAGTTCCCATCGGACAGGGTATTATGGCTACACCTTC. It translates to CASSSHRTGYYGYTF.

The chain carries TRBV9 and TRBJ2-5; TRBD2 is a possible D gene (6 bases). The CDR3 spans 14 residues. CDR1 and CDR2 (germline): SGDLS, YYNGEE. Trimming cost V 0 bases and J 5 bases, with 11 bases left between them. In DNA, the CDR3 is TGTGCCAGCAGCGTAGACCCGGGAGTGGAGACCCAGTACTTC. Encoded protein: CASSVDPGVETQYF. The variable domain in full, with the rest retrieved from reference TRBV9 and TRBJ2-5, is DSGVTQTPKHLITATGQRVTLRCSPRSGDLSVYWYQQSLDQGLQFLIQYYNGEERAKGNILERFSAQQFPDLHSELNLSSLELGDSALYFCASSVDPGVETQYFGPGTRLLVL.

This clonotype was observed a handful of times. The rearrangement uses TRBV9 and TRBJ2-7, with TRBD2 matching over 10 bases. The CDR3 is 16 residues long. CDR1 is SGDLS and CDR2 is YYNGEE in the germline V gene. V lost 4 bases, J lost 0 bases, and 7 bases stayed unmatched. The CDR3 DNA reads TGTGCCAGCAGCCCCCTGCCTAGCGGGAGCTCCTACGAGCAGTACTTC. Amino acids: CASSPLPSGSSYEQYF. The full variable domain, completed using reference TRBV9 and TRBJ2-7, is DSGVTQTPKHLITATGQRVTLRCSPRSGDLSVYWYQQSLDQGLQFLIQYYNGEERAKGNILERFSAQQFPDLHSELNLSSLELGDSALYFCASSPLPSGSSYEQYFGPGTRLTVT.

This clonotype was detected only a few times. The DNA for the CDR3 is TGTGCCAGCAGCAGGACAGGGGGCGGCACAGATACGCAGTATTTT. Its protein is CASSRTGGGTDTQYF. The chain is built from TRBV28 and TRBJ2-3; TRBD1 matches at 11 bases. Germline values: CDR1 MDHEN, CDR2 SYDVKM. V was pared by 6 bases and J by 1 base, with 3 bases of the junction left unmatched. This CDR3 has 15 residues.

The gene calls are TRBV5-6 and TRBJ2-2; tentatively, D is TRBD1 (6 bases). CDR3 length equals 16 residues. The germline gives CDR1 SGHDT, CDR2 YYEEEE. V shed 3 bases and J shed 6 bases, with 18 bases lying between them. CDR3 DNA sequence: TGTGCCAGCAGCTACCTGACAGGCCTAGTTCCCGGGGAGCTGTTTTTT. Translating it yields CASSYLTGLVPGELFF.